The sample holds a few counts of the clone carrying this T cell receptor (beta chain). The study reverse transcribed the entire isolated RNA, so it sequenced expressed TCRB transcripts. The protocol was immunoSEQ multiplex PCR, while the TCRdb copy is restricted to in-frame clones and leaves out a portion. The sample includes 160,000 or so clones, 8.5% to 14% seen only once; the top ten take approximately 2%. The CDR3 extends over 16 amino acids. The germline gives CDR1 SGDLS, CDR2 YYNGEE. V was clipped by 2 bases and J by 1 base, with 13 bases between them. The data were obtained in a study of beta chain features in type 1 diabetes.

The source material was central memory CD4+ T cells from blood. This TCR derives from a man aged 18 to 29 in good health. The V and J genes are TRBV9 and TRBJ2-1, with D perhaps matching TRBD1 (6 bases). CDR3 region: CASSVATGFSYNEQFF. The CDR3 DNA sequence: TGTGCCAGCAGCGTGGCCACAGGGTTTTCCTACAATGAGCAGTTCTTC.